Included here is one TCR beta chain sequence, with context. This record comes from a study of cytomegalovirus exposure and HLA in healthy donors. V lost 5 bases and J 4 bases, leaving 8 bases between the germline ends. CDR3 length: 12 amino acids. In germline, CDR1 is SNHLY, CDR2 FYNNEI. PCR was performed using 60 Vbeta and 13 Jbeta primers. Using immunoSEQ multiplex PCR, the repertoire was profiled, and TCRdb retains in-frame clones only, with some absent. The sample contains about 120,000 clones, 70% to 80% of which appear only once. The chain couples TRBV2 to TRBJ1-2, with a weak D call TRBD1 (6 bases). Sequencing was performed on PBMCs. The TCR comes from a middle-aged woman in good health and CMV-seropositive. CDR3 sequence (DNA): TGTGCCAGCAGTCTACAGGGCTATGGCTACACCTTC. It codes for CASSLQGYGYTF.